This T cell receptor beta chain is from a study of immune characterization of retroperitoneal liposarcoma. One entry per CDR3 protein results from TCRdb running MiXCR on the PCR reads. The top ten hold roughly a fifth of the sample, which has about 10,000 distinct CDR3 sequences, roughly 28% seen once. The table lists this clonotype with many counts. Germline V CDR1 and CDR2: SGHRS, YFSETQ. V was trimmed by 0 bases and J by 4 bases, leaving 3 bases between them. The CDR3 extends over 12 amino acids. Sequenced input: blood. The receptor's source is a male donor with retroperitoneal liposarcoma. J is TRBJ2-3 and V is TRBV5-1, with no clear D. The CDR3 loop is CASSLAADTQYF. In DNA form, the CDR3 reads TGCGCCAGCAGCTTGGCGGCAGATACGCAGTATTTT.